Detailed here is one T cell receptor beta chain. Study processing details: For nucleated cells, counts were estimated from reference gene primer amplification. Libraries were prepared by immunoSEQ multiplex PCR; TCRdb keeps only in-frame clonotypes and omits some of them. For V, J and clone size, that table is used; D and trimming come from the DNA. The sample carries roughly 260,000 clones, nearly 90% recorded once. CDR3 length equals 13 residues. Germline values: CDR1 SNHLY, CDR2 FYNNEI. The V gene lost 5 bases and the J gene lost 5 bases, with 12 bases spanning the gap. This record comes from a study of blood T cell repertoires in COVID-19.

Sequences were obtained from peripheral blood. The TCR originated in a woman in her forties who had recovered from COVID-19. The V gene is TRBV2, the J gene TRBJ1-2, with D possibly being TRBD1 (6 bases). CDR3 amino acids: CASSPGEWYGYTF. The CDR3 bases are TGTGCCAGCAGTCCAGGGGAATGGTATGGCTACACCTTC.